This record looks at one TCR beta chain sequence and its context. The antigen is undetermined. These data originate in a study of cytotoxic CD8 clonotypes in ibrutinib-treated CLL. The intended depth for sequencing was 1 in 200,000 to 1 in 1 million T cells. Sequencing used immunoSEQ multiplex PCR; TCRdb keeps in-frame clones, though not all of them. The data hold over 150,000 clones, with more than 65% observed a single time. About 2 micrograms of genomic DNA, which was extracted from cryopreserved PBMCs, served as the material used for the TCR beta libraries. Study findings and constraints: Clonality grew at ibrutinib response; at progression, it decreased back toward baseline. In sustained-remission versus progressing patients, sampling times differed.

The TCR originated in a human donor with chronic lymphocytic leukemia. The sample here was PBMCs, taken after 12 months of ibrutinib treatment.

The CDR3 DNA reads as TGTGCCAGCAGTGATGGGTTGGGACCCCTTGTCCCGGGAACCCAGTACTTC. This translates into CASSDGLGPLVPGTQYF. The J gene is TRBJ2-5, the V gene TRBV2; possibly TRBD1 or TRBD2 for D (5 bases each). The V gene's germline CDR1 is SNHLY and CDR2 FYNNEI. The ends were cut back, 3 bases at V and 8 bases at J, with 25 bases in the middle. CDR3 length equals 17 residues.